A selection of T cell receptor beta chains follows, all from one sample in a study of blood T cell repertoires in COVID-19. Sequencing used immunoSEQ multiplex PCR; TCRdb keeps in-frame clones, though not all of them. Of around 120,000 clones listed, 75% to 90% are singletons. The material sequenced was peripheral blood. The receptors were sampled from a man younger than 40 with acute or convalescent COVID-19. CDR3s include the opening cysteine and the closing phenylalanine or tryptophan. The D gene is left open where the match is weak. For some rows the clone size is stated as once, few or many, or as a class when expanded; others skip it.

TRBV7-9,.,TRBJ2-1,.,CASSFSNEQFF,TGTGCCAGCAGCTTTAGCAATGAGCAGTTCTTC
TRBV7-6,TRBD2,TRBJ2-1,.,CASSPGLAGAEDEQFF,TGTGCCAGCAGCCCTGGACTAGCGGGAGCTGAGGATGAGCAGTTCTTC
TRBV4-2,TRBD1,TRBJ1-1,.,CASSQVRDSQMNTEAFF,TGTGCCAGCAGCCAGGTCCGGGACAGTCAAATGAACACTGAAGCTTTCTTT
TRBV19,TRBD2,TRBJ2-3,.,CASSLLAGVDTQYF,TGTGCCAGTAGTCTCCTAGCGGGGGTAGATACGCAGTATTTT
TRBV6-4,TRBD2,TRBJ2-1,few,CASSQTSGEYNEQFF,TGTGCCAGCAGCCAGACTAGCGGGGAGTACAATGAGCAGTTCTTC
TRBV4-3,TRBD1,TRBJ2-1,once,CASSQDRGHNEQFF,TGCGCCAGCAGCCAAGACAGGGGGCACAATGAGCAGTTCTTC
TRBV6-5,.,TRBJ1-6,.,CASSPGGGSNSPLHF,TGTGCCAGCAGCCCCGGGGGGGGATCTAATTCACCCCTCCACTTT
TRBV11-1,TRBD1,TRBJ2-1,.,CASSLTGATSYNEQFF,TGTGCCAGCAGCTTAACAGGGGCGACCTCCTACAATGAGCAGTTCTTC
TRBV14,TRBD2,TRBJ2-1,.,CASSPFWLAGVGAGNEQFF,TGTGCCAGCAGCCCTTTCTGGCTAGCGGGAGTAGGTGCAGGCAATGAGCAGTTCTTC
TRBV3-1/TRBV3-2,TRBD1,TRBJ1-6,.,CASSQEAGGRPLHF,TGTGCCAGCAGCCAAGAGGCAGGGGGACGGCCCCTCCACTTT
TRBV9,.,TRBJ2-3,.,CASSPWTVLSTDTQYF,TGTGCCAGCAGCCCTTGGACAGTCTTAAGCACAGATACGCAGTATTTT
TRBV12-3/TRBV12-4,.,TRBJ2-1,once,CASSLSYNEQFF,TGTGCCAGCAGTTTGTCTTACAATGAGCAGTTCTTC
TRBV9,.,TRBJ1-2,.,CASSPRGTHNYGYTF,TGTGCCAGCAGCCCCCGGGGGACTCATAACTATGGCTACACCTTC
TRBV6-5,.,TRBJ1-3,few,CASTGAGNTIYF,TGTGCTTCGACAGGCGCTGGAAACACCATATATTTT
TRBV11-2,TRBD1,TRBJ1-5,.,CASSLRGQANQPQHF,TGTGCCAGCAGCCTACGCGGACAGGCCAATCAGCCCCAGCATTTT
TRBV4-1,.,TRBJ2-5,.,CASSQAMRTGIQETQYF,TGCGCCAGCAGCCAAGCGATGCGGACCGGGATCCAAGAGACCCAGTACTTC
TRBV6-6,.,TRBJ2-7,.,CASSYSDGGNSNEQYF,TGTGCCAGCAGTTACTCGGATGGGGGCAATTCGAACGAGCAGTACTTC
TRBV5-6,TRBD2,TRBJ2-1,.,CASSPGGPSYNEQFF,TGTGCCAGCAGCCCGGGGGGTCCCTCCTACAATGAGCAGTTCTTC
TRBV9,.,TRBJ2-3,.,CASSGVGGLPSDTQYF,TGTGCCAGCAGCGGGGTGGGAGGCCTACCGTCAGATACGCAGTATTTT
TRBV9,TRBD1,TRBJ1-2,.,CASSPSGQGGYGYTF,TGTGCCAGCAGTCCCAGTGGGCAGGGGGGCTATGGCTACACCTTC
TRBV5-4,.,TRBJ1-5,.,CASSLGTGLNQPQHF,TGTGCCAGCAGCCTGGGTACAGGGCTCAATCAGCCCCAGCATTTT
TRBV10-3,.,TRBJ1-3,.,CASRQFTSSGNTIYF,TGTGCCAGCAGACAGTTTACCAGCTCTGGAAACACCATATATTTT
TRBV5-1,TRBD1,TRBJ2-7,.,CASSTGQGVDEQYF,TGCGCCAGCAGCACGGGACAGGGAGTTGACGAGCAGTACTTC
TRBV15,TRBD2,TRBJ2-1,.,CATSRDLPGGSYNEQFF,TGTGCCACCAGCAGAGATTTACCGGGGGGTAGCTACAATGAGCAGTTCTTC
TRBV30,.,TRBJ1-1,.,CAWSKGGDVTEAFF,TGTGCCTGGAGTAAGGGGGGGGATGTTACTGAAGCTTTCTTT
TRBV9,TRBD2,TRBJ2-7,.,CASSVSGGASEQYF,TGTGCCAGCAGCGTTAGCGGGGGGGCTTCCGAGCAGTACTTC
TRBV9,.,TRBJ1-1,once,CASSADRLNTEAFF,TGTGCCAGCAGCGCGGACAGATTGAACACTGAAGCTTTCTTT
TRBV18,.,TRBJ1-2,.,CASSPARTEYYGYTF,TGTGCCAGCTCACCAGCAAGGACAGAATATTATGGCTACACCTTC
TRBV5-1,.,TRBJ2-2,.,CASSLQNPNTGELFF,TGCGCCAGCAGCTTGCAGAATCCGAACACCGGGGAGCTGTTTTTT
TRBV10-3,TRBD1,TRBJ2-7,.,CAIRSQGDYEQYF,TGTGCCATCAGGTCGCAGGGGGATTACGAGCAGTACTTC
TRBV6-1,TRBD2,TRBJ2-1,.,CASSEGMWTGLAGDNEQFF,TGTGCCAGCAGTGAAGGGATGTGGACGGGACTAGCGGGAGACAATGAGCAGTTCTTC
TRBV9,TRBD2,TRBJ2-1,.,CASSSPLAGGLSYNEQFF,TGTGCCAGCAGCTCACCACTAGCGGGAGGCCTCTCCTACAATGAGCAGTTCTTC
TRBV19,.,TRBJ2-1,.,CASSITDQGGNEQFF,TGTGCCAGTAGTATAACCGACCAGGGGGGTAATGAGCAGTTCTTC
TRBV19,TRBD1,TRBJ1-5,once,CASSILEGASNQPQHF,TGTGCCAGTAGTATATTGGAGGGGGCCAGCAATCAGCCCCAGCATTTT
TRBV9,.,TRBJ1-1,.,CASSVAGQNTEAFF,TGTGCCAGCAGCGTAGCAGGACAGAACACTGAAGCTTTCTTT
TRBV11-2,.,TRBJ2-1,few,CASSSQGNEQFF,TGTGCCAGCAGCTCCCAGGGCAATGAGCAGTTCTTC
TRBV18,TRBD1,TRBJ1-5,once,CASSSGTGGNQPQHF,TGTGCCAGCTCATCCGGGACAGGTGGCAATCAGCCCCAGCATTTT
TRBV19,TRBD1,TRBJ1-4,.,CATDPGQGVSNEKLFF,TGTGCCACCGATCCGGGACAGGGGGTTTCAAATGAAAAACTGTTTTTT
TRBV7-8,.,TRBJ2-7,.,CASSLKAHRRGGSYEQYF,TGTGCCAGCAGCTTAAAGGCCCATCGGCGGGGCGGGTCCTACGAGCAGTACTTC
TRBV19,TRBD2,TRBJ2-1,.,CASSISGSGGYTEQFF,TGTGCCAGTAGTATATCCGGTAGCGGGGGGTACACTGAGCAGTTCTTC
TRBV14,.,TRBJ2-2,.,CASAGPYAAGELFF,TGTGCCAGCGCGGGGCCCTATGCGGCCGGGGAGCTGTTTTTT
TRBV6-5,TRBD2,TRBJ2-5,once,CASSYSGLTETQYF,TGTGCCAGCAGTTACTCGGGACTAACGGAGACCCAGTACTTC
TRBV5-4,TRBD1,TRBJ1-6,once,CASSLRQGANSPLHF,TGTGCCAGCAGCTTACGACAGGGGGCAAATTCACCCCTCCACTTT
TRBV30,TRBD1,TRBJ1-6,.,CAWAGTGRNSPLHF,TGTGCCTGGGCGGGGACAGGCCGAAATTCACCCCTCCACTTT
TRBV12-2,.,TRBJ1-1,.,CASRLSRGGNTEAFF,TGTGCAAGTCGCTTATCGCGAGGGGGGAACACTGAAGCTTTCTTT
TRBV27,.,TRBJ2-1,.,CASSILNEQFF,TGTGCCAGCAGTATCTTGAATGAGCAGTTCTTC
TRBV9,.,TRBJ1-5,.,CASSVGLAQPQHF,TGTGCCAGCAGCGTAGGACTCGCTCAGCCCCAGCATTTT
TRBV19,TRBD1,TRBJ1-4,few,CATTTGGFTNEKLFF,TGTGCCACTACGACAGGGGGATTTACTAATGAAAAACTGTTTTTT
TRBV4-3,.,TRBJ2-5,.,CASSQVVFGDQYF,TGCGCCAGCAGCCAAGTTGTGTTCGGGGACCAGTACTTC
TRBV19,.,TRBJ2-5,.,CASSRVRGGETQYF,TGTGCCAGTAGTCGAGTAAGGGGGGGTGAGACCCAGTACTTC
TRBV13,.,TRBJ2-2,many,CASSLENRGNTGELFF,TGTGCCAGCAGCTTAGAAAACCGGGGAAACACCGGGGAGCTGTTTTTT
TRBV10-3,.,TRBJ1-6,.,CAISDGVSPLHF,TGTGCCATCAGTGACGGAGTTTCACCCCTCCACTTT
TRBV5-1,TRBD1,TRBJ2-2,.,CASSLAQGAQGGELFF,TGCGCCAGCAGCTTGGCCCAGGGGGCGCAGGGCGGGGAGCTGTTTTTT
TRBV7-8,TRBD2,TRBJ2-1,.,CASSFWTSGGKASSYNEQFF,TGTGCCAGCAGCTTCTGGACTAGCGGGGGGAAGGCCAGCTCCTACAATGAGCAGTTCTTC
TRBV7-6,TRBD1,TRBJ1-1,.,CASSLGDRAFMNTEAFF,TGTGCCAGCAGCTTAGGGGACAGGGCTTTCATGAACACTGAAGCTTTCTTT